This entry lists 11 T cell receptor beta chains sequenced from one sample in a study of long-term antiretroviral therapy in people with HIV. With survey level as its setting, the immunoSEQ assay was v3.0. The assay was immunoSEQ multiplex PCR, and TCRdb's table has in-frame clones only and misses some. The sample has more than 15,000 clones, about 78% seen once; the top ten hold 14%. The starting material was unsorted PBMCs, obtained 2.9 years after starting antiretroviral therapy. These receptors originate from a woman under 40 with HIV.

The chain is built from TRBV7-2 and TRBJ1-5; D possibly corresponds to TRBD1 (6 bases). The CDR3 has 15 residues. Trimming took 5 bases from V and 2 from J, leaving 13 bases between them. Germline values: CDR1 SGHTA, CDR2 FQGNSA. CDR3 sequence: CASSPRGGRNQPQHF. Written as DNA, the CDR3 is TGTGCCAGCAGCCCTCGGGGGGGCCGCAATCAGCCCCAGCATTTT. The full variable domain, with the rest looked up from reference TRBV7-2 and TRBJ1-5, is GAGVSQSPSNKVTEKGKDVELRCDPISGHTALYWYRQSLGQGLEFLIYFQGNSAPDKSGLPSDRFSAERTGGSVSTLTIQRTQQEDSAVYLCASSPRGGRNQPQHFGDGTRLSIL.

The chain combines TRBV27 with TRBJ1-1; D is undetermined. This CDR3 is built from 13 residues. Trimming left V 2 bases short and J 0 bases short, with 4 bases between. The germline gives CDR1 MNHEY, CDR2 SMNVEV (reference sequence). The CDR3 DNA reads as TGTGCCAGCAGTTTAAATCTGAACACTGAAGCTTTCTTT. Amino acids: CASSLNLNTEAFF.

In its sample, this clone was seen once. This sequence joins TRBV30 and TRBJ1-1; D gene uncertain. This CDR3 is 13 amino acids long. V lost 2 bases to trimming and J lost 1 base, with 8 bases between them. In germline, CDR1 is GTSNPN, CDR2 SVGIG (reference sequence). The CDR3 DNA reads TGTGCCTGGAGTAGGGAGGGGAACACTGAAGCTTTCTTT. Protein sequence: CAWSREGNTEAFF.

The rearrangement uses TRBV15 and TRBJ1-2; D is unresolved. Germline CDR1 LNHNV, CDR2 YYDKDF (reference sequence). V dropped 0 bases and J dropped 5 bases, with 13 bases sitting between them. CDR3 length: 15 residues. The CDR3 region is CATSRDTDTGYGYTF. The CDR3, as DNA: TGTGCCACCAGCAGAGATACAGACACGGGTTATGGCTACACCTTC.

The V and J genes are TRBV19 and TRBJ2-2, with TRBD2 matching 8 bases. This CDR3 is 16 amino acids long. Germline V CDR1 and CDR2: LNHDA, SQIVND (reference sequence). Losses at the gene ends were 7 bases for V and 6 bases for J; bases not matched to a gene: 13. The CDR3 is CASTPSGGFNPGELFF. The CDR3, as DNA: TGTGCCAGTACCCCTTCGGGGGGGTTTAACCCCGGGGAGCTGTTTTTT.

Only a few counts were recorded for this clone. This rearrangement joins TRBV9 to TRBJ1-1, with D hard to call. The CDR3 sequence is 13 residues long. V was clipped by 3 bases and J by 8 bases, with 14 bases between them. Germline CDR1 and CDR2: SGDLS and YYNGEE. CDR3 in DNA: TGTGCCAGCAGCGAATACAGAGTCTCCGAAGCTTTCTTT. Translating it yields CASSEYRVSEAFF.

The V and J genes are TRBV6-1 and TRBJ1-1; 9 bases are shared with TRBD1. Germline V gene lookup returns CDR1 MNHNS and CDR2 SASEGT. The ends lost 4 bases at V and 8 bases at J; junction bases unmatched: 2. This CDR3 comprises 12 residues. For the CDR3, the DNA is TGTGCCAGCAGTGGGGACAGGGTAGAAGCTTTCTTT. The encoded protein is CASSGDRVEAFF.

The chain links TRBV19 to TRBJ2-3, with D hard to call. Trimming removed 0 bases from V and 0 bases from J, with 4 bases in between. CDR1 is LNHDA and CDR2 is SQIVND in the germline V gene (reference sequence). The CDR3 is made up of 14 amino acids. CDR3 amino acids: CASSIEDSTDTQYF. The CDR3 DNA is TGTGCCAGTAGTATAGAGGATAGCACAGATACGCAGTATTTT.

The CDR3 sequence: CASSLGHDSYEQYF. The CDR3 coding sequence is TGTGCCAGCAGCTTGGGGCACGACTCCTACGAGCAGTACTTC. The gene calls are TRBV5-5 and TRBJ2-7; D remains unclear. CDR3 size: 14 residues. From germline, CDR1 is SGHKS and CDR2 YYEKEE (reference sequence). The V end lost 0 bases, the J end lost 0 bases, and 7 bases lay between the germline ends.

CDR3 DNA sequence: TGTGCCAGCACTGGCGGGGGGCCGGATACGCAGTATTTT. Protein sequence: CASTGGGPDTQYF. This chain uses TRBV9 with TRBJ2-3, with 8 positions matching TRBD2. This CDR3 is built from 13 residues. Germline loops: CDR1 SGDLS, CDR2 YYNGEE. Trimming cost V 6 bases and J 6 bases; bases outside gene matches: 6.

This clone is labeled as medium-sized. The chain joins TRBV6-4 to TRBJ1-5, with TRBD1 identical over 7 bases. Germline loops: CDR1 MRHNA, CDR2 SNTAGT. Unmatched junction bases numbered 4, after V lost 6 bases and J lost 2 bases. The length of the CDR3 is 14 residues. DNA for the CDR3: TGTGCCAGCAGGCCTGGACAGGGCAATCAGCCCCAGCATTTT. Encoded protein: CASRPGQGNQPQHF.